This T cell receptor beta chain was obtained from a study of blood T cell repertoires in COVID-19. In the authors' methods: Estimation of nucleated cell counts relied on the amplification of reference gene primers. Data came from immunoSEQ multiplex PCR; TCRdb stores just in-frame clones and leaves some out. V and J calls and clone size are those listed in that table; D and trimming were worked out from the DNA. The sample lists 300,000 to 400,000 clones, 75% to 90% occurring once. Germline-derived CDR1 and CDR2 are LGHNA and YSLEER. The CDR3 is 15 amino acids. Trimming cost V 3 bases and J 0 bases, with 9 bases left between them. This clone was detected once.

This TCR derives from a woman aged 45-65 years with COVID-19, enrolled during active disease. Sequences were obtained from peripheral blood. The rearrangement links TRBV4-3 to TRBJ2-1; D may be TRBD2 (6 bases). CDR3 sequence (DNA): TGCGCCAGCAGCCAGGGCGGGATCTCCTACAATGAGCAGTTCTTC. Translated: CASSQGGISYNEQFF.